This T cell receptor (beta chain) was obtained from a study of T cell changes during pregnancy in multiple sclerosis. The CDR3 is 13 amino acids. Trimming removed 4 bases from V and 2 bases from J, with 10 bases in between. The germline CDR1 and CDR2 sequences are SGHDT and YYEEEE. This clone was observed a single time. Sequenced by immunoSEQ multiplex PCR; TCRdb stores in-frame clones only, minus some. The sample yields roughly 72,000 clones, around 89% seen once. Sample: peripheral blood, taken in the first trimester of pregnancy. The V and J genes are TRBV5-6 and TRBJ2-7; weak D call: TRBD2 (5 bases). The sequence was obtained from a female donor in good health, enrolled as a control in a pregnancy study. The CDR3 is CASSQTNTYEQYF. Written as DNA, the CDR3 is TGTGCCAGCAGCCAGACTAATACCTACGAGCAGTACTTC.